A selection of T cell receptor beta chains follows, all from one sample in a study of control samples from healthy donors and cancer patients. This table comes from immunoSEQ multiplex PCR, and its TCRdb copy is limited to in-frame clones, with some not included. The sample carries under 200,000 clones, 96% recorded once. The sample taken for sequencing was blood. The receptors originated from a woman aged 25-40 years in good health. The CDR3 runs from the conserved cysteine through the conserved F or W. Each record gives: V gene, J gene, CDR3 protein.

v_call: TRBV7-9
j_call: TRBJ2-2
cdr3_aa: CASSYSGELFF

v_call: TRBV18
j_call: TRBJ2-1
cdr3_aa: CASSPRPSDEQFF

v_call: TRBV25-1
j_call: TRBJ1-3
cdr3_aa: CASSSARGLSGNTIYF

v_call: TRBV4-1
j_call: TRBJ2-3
cdr3_aa: CASSQGTGVTDTQYF

v_call: TRBV19
j_call: TRBJ2-1
cdr3_aa: CASSIAGQRTNEQFF

v_call: TRBV3-1/TRBV3-2
j_call: TRBJ1-2
cdr3_aa: CASSQDKGAGYGYTF

v_call: TRBV25-1
j_call: TRBJ2-1
cdr3_aa: CASSESRQLYNEQFF

v_call: TRBV18
j_call: TRBJ1-2
cdr3_aa: CASSSGQWGYTF

v_call: TRBV20-1
j_call: TRBJ2-7
cdr3_aa: CSASSGGSGYEQYF

v_call: TRBV5-1
j_call: TRBJ2-5
cdr3_aa: CASSLGGEGTQYF

v_call: TRBV4-2
j_call: TRBJ2-3
cdr3_aa: CASSQEHGLAGSTDTQYF

v_call: TRBV3-1/TRBV3-2
j_call: TRBJ2-7
cdr3_aa: CASSQERDPGHAGYEQYF

v_call: TRBV6-5
j_call: TRBJ1-4
cdr3_aa: CASSPLTGGSEKLFF

v_call: TRBV19
j_call: TRBJ2-2
cdr3_aa: CASRQSGLNTGELFF

v_call: TRBV14
j_call: TRBJ2-7
cdr3_aa: CASSQRDAYSYEQYF

v_call: TRBV10-3
j_call: TRBJ1-3
cdr3_aa: CAISPEGSGNTIYF

v_call: TRBV3-1/TRBV3-2
j_call: TRBJ2-1
cdr3_aa: CASSREKGGGPSYNEQFF

v_call: TRBV2
j_call: TRBJ1-1
cdr3_aa: CASSERAGTTEAFF

v_call: TRBV7-9
j_call: TRBJ1-6
cdr3_aa: CASSKTGTSYNSPLHF

v_call: TRBV10-1
j_call: TRBJ2-2
cdr3_aa: CASSEAGGLNTGELFF

v_call: TRBV29-1
j_call: TRBJ1-1
cdr3_aa: CSVYKHMNTEAFF

v_call: TRBV5-8
j_call: TRBJ2-2
cdr3_aa: CASSLMWGTGELFF

v_call: TRBV5-5
j_call: TRBJ1-4
cdr3_aa: CASSLGSFGTNEKLFF

v_call: TRBV28
j_call: TRBJ1-3
cdr3_aa: CASHVRNTIYF

v_call: TRBV5-1
j_call: TRBJ1-1
cdr3_aa: CASSPRGTGANTEAFF

v_call: TRBV7-9
j_call: TRBJ1-1
cdr3_aa: CASSSTQENTEAFF

v_call: TRBV10-3
j_call: TRBJ2-7
cdr3_aa: CAISENPAIYEQYF

v_call: TRBV4-1
j_call: TRBJ2-1
cdr3_aa: CASSQALSSYNEQFF